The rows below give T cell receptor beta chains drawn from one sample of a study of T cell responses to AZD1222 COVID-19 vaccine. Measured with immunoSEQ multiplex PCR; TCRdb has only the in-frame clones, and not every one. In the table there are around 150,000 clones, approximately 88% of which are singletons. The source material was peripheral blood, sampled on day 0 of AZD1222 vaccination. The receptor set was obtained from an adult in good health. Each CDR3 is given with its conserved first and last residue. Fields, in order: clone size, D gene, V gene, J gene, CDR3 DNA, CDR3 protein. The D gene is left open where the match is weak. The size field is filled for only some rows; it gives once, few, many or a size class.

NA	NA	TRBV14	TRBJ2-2	TGTGCCAGCAGCCAAGTGAGGGGCACCGGGGAGCTGTTTTTT	CASSQVRGTGELFF
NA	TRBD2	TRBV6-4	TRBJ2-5	TGTGCCAGCAGTGAAACCAGCGGGACTCAAGAGACCCAGTACTTC	CASSETSGTQETQYF
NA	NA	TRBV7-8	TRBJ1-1	TGTGCCAGCAGCTTCGGACGGGCCATGAACACTGAAGCTTTCTTT	CASSFGRAMNTEAFF
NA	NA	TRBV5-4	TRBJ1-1	TGTGCCAGCAGCTTGGCCGGGCCAGCTTTCTTT	CASSLAGPAFF
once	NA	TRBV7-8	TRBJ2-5	TGTGCCAGCAGCTTAGCGGGAGAGACCCAGTACTTC	CASSLAGETQYF
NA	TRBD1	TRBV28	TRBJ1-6	TGTGCCAGCACTTTAGGGGGCCCTCCTAATTCACCCCTCCACTTT	CASTLGGPPNSPLHF
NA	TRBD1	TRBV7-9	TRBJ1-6	TGTGCCAGCAGCCGGGGACAGGGCGGTAATTCACCCCTCCACTTT	CASSRGQGGNSPLHF
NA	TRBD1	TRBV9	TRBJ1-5	TGTGCCAGCAGCTCATCAGGGGGTAGCAATCAGCCCCAGCATTTT	CASSSSGGSNQPQHF
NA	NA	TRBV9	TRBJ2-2	TGTGCCAGCAGCGCCGGACCCGGGGAGCTGTTTTTT	CASSAGPGELFF
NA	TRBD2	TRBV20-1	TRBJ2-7	TGCAGTGCTAGTCCCCTAGCGGGGAACTACGAGCAGTACTTC	CSASPLAGNYEQYF